This record looks at one T cell receptor beta chain sequence and its context. Trimming took 3 bases from V and 5 from J; bases not matched to a gene: 8. Germline loops: CDR1 MNHEY, CDR2 SMNVEV (reference sequence). The length of the CDR3 is 15 residues. This entry belongs to a study of human T cells and chemical hapten exposure. The time point denotes: patch test 1, 2 weeks after DPC sensitization. As for treatment: therapeutic diphenylcyclopropenone sensitization with weekly scalp DPC. TCRdb ran MiXCR on the RACE reads and lists one entry per CDR3 protein. The repertoire consists of about 49,000 distinct CDR3 sequences, with around a tenth occurring once and the leading ten covering roughly 4%.

Sequenced here: whole blood, sampled in connection with sensitization to the hapten diphenylcyclopropenone (DPC). The clonotype was recovered from a woman between 50 and 59 years old with alopecia areata. Some clones in this sample may be carry-over from other donors' samples. The chain recombines TRBV27 with TRBJ1-1; 8 bases are a match to TRBD1. The CDR3 nucleotides read TGTGCCAGCAGTTTCCTAACAGGGGGGGGAACTGAAGCTTTCTTT. This sequence encodes CASSFLTGGGTEAFF.